This is a list of T cell receptor beta chains from one sample in a study of CD8+ T cells in alopecia areata. The data were produced by immunoSEQ multiplex PCR, yet TCRdb's version contains in-frame clones alone and is incomplete. The repertoire has hundreds of thousands of clones, roughly two thirds of them found once; the top ten carry around 1.2%. Material: CD4+ T cells sorted from blood, obtained at week 0. These receptors all come from a human donor with alopecia areata. Both conserved end residues are part of each CDR3. The D gene is left open where the match is weak. Clone size is shown for a subset of rows, as once, few, many or a class of expanded clone.

TRBJ2-7 | - | 14 | - | TRBV29-1 | TGCAGCGTTGTGCCGGGTACAGGGAACTACGAGCAGTACTTC | CSVVPGTGNYEQYF
TRBJ1-1 | - | 13 | few | TRBV2 | TGTGCCAGCAGCTGGACCCGGGGAACTGAAGCTTTCTTT | CASSWTRGTEAFF
TRBJ1-3 | - | 15 | - | TRBV10-2 | TGCGCCAGCAGTGAGTCGAGATACTCTGGAAACACCATATATTTT | CASSESRYSGNTIYF
TRBJ1-2 | TRBD1 | 14 | - | TRBV30 | TGTGCCTGGAGTCCCCTGGGACAGGGATATGGCTACACCTTC | CAWSPLGQGYGYTF
TRBJ2-1 | - | 13 | once | TRBV6-5 | TGTGCCAGCAGTGTGGTCGGGGGCGGTGAGCAGTTCTTC | CASSVVGGGEQFF
TRBJ2-7 | - | 10 | - | TRBV18 | TGTGCCAGCTCACTTTACGAGCAGTACTTC | CASSLYEQYF
TRBJ1-2 | - | 12 | - | TRBV2 | TGTGCCAGCAAGCGCTGGGTTGATGGCTACACCTTC | CASKRWVDGYTF
TRBJ1-1 | - | 13 | - | TRBV7-6 | TGTGCCAGCAGCTTAGATGGCTTCACTGAAGCTTTCTTT | CASSLDGFTEAFF
TRBJ2-6 | - | 15 | - | TRBV6-5 | TGTGCCAGCAGCCTACAGACCTCTGGGGCCAACGTCCTGACTTTC | CASSLQTSGANVLTF
TRBJ2-5 | TRBD2 | 15 | - | TRBV25-1 | TGTGCCAGCAGTGATGGGGGGGTCCTCCGAGAGACCCAGTACTTC | CASSDGGVLRETQYF
TRBJ1-2 | - | 12 | few | TRBV29-1 | TGCAGCGTTGGGTCCGGCCTCCGGGGCTACACCTTC | CSVGSGLRGYTF
TRBJ1-2 | - | 15 | - | TRBV7-8 | TGTGCCAGCAGCTTACTGCAGTCGGCTAACTATGGCTACACCTTC | CASSLLQSANYGYTF
TRBJ2-1 | TRBD2 | 13 | - | TRBV29-1 | TGCAGCGTTACACTAGCGGGGGACAATGAGCAGTTCTTC | CSVTLAGDNEQFF
TRBJ2-7 | - | 14 | few | TRBV7-8 | TGTGCCAGCAGCGCAGGACAGTTCCCTAGGGAGCAGTACTTC | CASSAGQFPREQYF
TRBJ1-2 | - | 12 | - | TRBV7-2 | TGTGCCAGCAGCCCCGGACTGTATGGCTACACCTTC | CASSPGLYGYTF
TRBJ2-3 | - | 15 | - | TRBV30 | TGTGCCTGGAGTGTTTTGGTTCAAGCGACAGATACGCAGTATTTT | CAWSVLVQATDTQYF
TRBJ2-1 | TRBD1 | 13 | - | TRBV29-1 | TGCAGCGTAACGGGACAGAACCTCAATGAGCAGTTCTTC | CSVTGQNLNEQFF
TRBJ2-6 | - | 12 | - | TRBV29-1 | TGCAGCGTCCTTGAGGGGGCCAACGTCCTGACTTTC | CSVLEGANVLTF
TRBJ2-7 | TRBD1 | 13 | - | TRBV30 | TGTGCCTGGGACACTCGGGACAGGGGGCAGCGGTACTTC | CAWDTRDRGQRYF
TRBJ1-1 | - | 14 | - | TRBV9 | TGTGCCAGCAGCGTTCTGGACAGTAAGAGGGGAGCTTTCTTT | CASSVLDSKRGAFF
TRBJ2-7 | - | 13 | - | TRBV4-1 | TGCGCCAGCAGCCCCCCAGCCGAAGGACACCGATACTTC | CASSPPAEGHRYF
TRBJ2-2 | - | 15 | - | TRBV5-6 | TGTGCCAGCAGCTTGGCGTTACAGACCACCGGGGAGCTGTTTTTT | CASSLALQTTGELFF
TRBJ2-2 | TRBD1 | 16 | - | TRBV9 | TGTGCCAGCAGCCCGACAGGGAAGACGAACACCGGGGAGCTGTTTTTT | CASSPTGKTNTGELFF
TRBJ1-2 | - | 16 | medium-sized | TRBV9 | TGTGCCAGCAGCGTAGCTGCGCAGGGAAGAGGATATGGCTACACCTTC | CASSVAAQGRGYGYTF
TRBJ2-7 | TRBD1 | 12 | - | TRBV29-1 | TGCAGCGCCCGGGACAGGGGTTACGAGCAGTACTTC | CSARDRGYEQYF
TRBJ2-7 | TRBD1 | 15 | - | TRBV11-2 | TGTGCCAGCAGCTCAACGGGACAGTGGTCCTACGAGCAGTACTTC | CASSSTGQWSYEQYF
TRBJ1-4 | - | 13 | - | TRBV14 | TGTGCCAGCAGCCCGGACCGTAATGAAAAACTGTTTTTT | CASSPDRNEKLFF
TRBJ1-4 | - | 16 | - | TRBV11-2 | TGTGCCAGCAGTGTAATGCGCGGGGTTGAGGTTGAAAAACTGTTTTTT | CASSVMRGVEVEKLFF
TRBJ2-3 | - | 13 | - | TRBV4-3 | TGCGCCAGCAGCCAAGCTATCACAGATACGCAGTATTTT | CASSQAITDTQYF
TRBJ1-2 | TRBD1 | 14 | - | TRBV5-1 | TGCGCCAGCAGCGGGAACAGGGGTGACTATGGCTACACCTTC | CASSGNRGDYGYTF
TRBJ2-2 | - | 13 | - | TRBV29-1 | TGCAGCGTTGATCGATCTAACACCGGGGAGCTGTTTTTT | CSVDRSNTGELFF
TRBJ2-7 | - | 16 | few | TRBV6-6 | TGTGCCAGCAGTTACTCAATCAGTCAGTTCAGGGTCGAGCAGTACTTC | CASSYSISQFRVEQYF
TRBJ1-1 | - | 12 | - | TRBV5-6 | TGTGCCAGCACCTTCATCGGCACTGAAGCTTTCTTT | CASTFIGTEAFF
TRBJ2-7 | TRBD1 | 14 | few | TRBV30 | TGTGCCTGGAATCCGACAGGGGGGTCCTACGAGCAGTACTTC | CAWNPTGGSYEQYF
TRBJ1-1 | - | 14 | - | TRBV5-1 | TGCGCCAGCAGCTGGGCGGGAATGGGTACTGAAGCTTTCTTT | CASSWAGMGTEAFF
TRBJ2-3 | TRBD1 | 18 | - | TRBV4-1 | TGCGCCAGCAGCCAAGATTGGCCCCGACAGGGGGCTTTAGATACGCAGTATTTT | CASSQDWPRQGALDTQYF
TRBJ1-5 | - | 14 | - | TRBV5-1 | TGCGCCAGCAGCCTGGGGGCAGAAGATCAGCCCCAGCATTTT | CASSLGAEDQPQHF
TRBJ2-5 | - | 11 | - | TRBV29-1 | TGCAGCGTTAGCGTCCAAGAGACCCAGTACTTC | CSVSVQETQYF
TRBJ2-2 | - | 13 | - | TRBV30 | TGTGCCTGGAGGGCAGGGGTTGTCGGGGAGCTGTTTTTT | CAWRAGVVGELFF
TRBJ2-7 | - | 13 | once | TRBV6-6 | TGTGCCAGCAGTTCCCGTACTTCACACGAGCAGTACTTC | CASSSRTSHEQYF
TRBJ2-7 | - | 14 | - | TRBV2 | TGTGCCAGCAGTCCAGGGACTCAGTCCTACGAGCAGTACTTC | CASSPGTQSYEQYF
TRBJ1-2 | - | 17 | - | TRBV27 | TGTGCCAGCAGTTTCTCAGGGAGTCCCAAGAGAAACTATGGCTACACCTTC | CASSFSGSPKRNYGYTF
TRBJ2-6 | - | 18 | - | TRBV18 | TGTGCCAGCTCACCCATCACCCCTTCCGGCTCTGGGGCCAACGTCCTGACTTTC | CASSPITPSGSGANVLTF
TRBJ1-6 | TRBD1 | 15 | - | TRBV9 | TGTGCCAGCAGCTCCGGGACAGCCTATAATTCACCCCTCCACTTT | CASSSGTAYNSPLHF
TRBJ2-5 | - | 12 | - | TRBV2 | TGTGCCAGCATGGCGATCCAAGAGACCCAGTACTTC | CASMAIQETQYF
TRBJ2-3 | - | 17 | - | TRBV15 | TGTGCCACCAGCAGAAAGGACAGTCCGTTTAGCACAGATACGCAGTATTTT | CATSRKDSPFSTDTQYF
TRBJ2-3 | TRBD1 | 14 | - | TRBV25-1 | TGTGCCAGCAGACGAACAGGGGATACAGATACGCAGTATTTT | CASRRTGDTDTQYF
TRBJ1-4 | - | 12 | - | TRBV7-9 | TGTGCCAGCAGCAACAGTTTCGAAAAACTGTTTTTT | CASSNSFEKLFF
TRBJ2-7 | - | 12 | few | TRBV19 | TGTGCCAGTAGTATACCAGGCTACGAGCAGTACTTC | CASSIPGYEQYF
TRBJ2-7 | - | 15 | - | TRBV4-3 | TGCGCCAGCAGCCAAGAGTATCCATCAGCCTACGAGCAGTACTTC | CASSQEYPSAYEQYF
TRBJ2-1 | - | 11 | - | TRBV30 | TGTGCCTGGAGGCAGACTAATGAGCAGTTCTTC | CAWRQTNEQFF
TRBJ2-3 | TRBD2 | 14 | - | TRBV29-1 | TGCAGCTCCTGCCTGGCGGGGGTCACAGATACGCAGTATTTT | CSSCLAGVTDTQYF
TRBJ2-2 | - | 13 | few | TRBV29-1 | TGCAGCGCGGGGCATGGATACACCGGGGAGCTGTTTTTT | CSAGHGYTGELFF
TRBJ1-2 | - | 12 | - | TRBV6-5 | TGTGCCAGCAGTTACGGGAAGGATGGCTACACCTTC | CASSYGKDGYTF
TRBJ2-3 | - | 12 | - | TRBV30 | TGTGCCTGGAATATAGCGGCAGATACGCAGTATTTT | CAWNIAADTQYF